These 2 T cell receptor beta chains came from one sample sequenced in a study of molecular identifiers for immune sequencing clone quantification. Each CDR3 protein gets one entry after TCRdb re-called the PCR reads with MiXCR. The sample lists tens of thousands of distinct CDR3 sequences; around 18% were seen once. The specimen sequenced was naive CD8+ T cells from blood, with Jurkat cell RNA spiked in. Described subset: FACS-sorted CD8+CD4-CCR7+CD45RA+ naive T cells. All receptors derive from a human donor in good health. Some libraries in this study had Jurkat cell RNA spiked in.

Sample share makes this clonotype medium-sized. This sequence joins TRBV4-1 and TRBJ2-4; 7 nucleotides line up with TRBD2. The CDR3 length is 15 residues. Germline V gene data show CDR1 as MGHRA and CDR2 as YSYEKL. V was pared by 0 bases and J by 3 bases, with 2 bases of the junction left unmatched. CDR3 bases: TGCGCCAGCAGCCAAGACAGCGGGATCAAAAACATTCAGTACTTC. It is translated as CASSQDSGIKNIQYF.

There are a few counts of this clonotype. The chain combines TRBV7-9 with TRBJ2-1, with D possibly being TRBD2 (5 bases). The CDR3 contains 15 residues. The germline V gene encodes CDR1 SEHNR and CDR2 FQNEAQ (reference sequence). Trimming shortened V by 1 base and J by 3 bases, and 10 bases separated the two germline ends. The CDR3 DNA is TGTGCCAGCAGCTTAGAGGGCGACTACTACAATGAGCAGTTCTTC. Protein: CASSLEGDYYNEQFF.